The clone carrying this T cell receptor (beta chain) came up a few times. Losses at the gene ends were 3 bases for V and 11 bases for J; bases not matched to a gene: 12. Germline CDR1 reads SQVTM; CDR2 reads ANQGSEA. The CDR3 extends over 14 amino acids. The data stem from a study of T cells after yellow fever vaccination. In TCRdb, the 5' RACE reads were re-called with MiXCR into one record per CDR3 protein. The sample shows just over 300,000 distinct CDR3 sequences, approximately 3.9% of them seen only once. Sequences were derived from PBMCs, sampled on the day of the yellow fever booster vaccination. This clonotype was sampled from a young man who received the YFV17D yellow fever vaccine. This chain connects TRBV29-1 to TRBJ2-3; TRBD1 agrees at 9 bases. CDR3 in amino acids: CSVDGTGPGREQYF. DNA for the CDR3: TGCAGCGTTGACGGGACAGGGCCGGGCCGTGAGCAGTATTTT.